What follows are 11 T cell receptor beta chains derived from one specimen sequenced in a study of Graves' ophthalmopathy and Graves' hyperthyroidism. The authors amplified TCR beta CDR3 regions, and they did so from RNA transcripts for repertoire sequencing. Second-round multiplex PCR came after first-round RT-PCR with HTBI primers. In TCRdb, the multiplex PCR reads were re-called with MiXCR into one record per CDR3 protein. The data contain about 1.1 million distinct CDR3 sequences, about 35% of them singletons. The sample consisted of peripheral blood or thyroid tissue (not recorded which). These receptors all stem from an adult man with Graves' hyperthyroidism.

This clonotype was seen many times. This chain uses TRBV7-3 with TRBJ2-5; TRBD1 or TRBD2 may be the D gene (5 bases each). Germline V gives CDR1 SGHTA, CDR2 FQGTGA. This CDR3 contains 15 residues. Deletions cut 0 bases from V and 5 bases from J, with 13 bases between. CDR3 sequence: CASSLTGAASETQYF. CDR3 bases: TGTGCCAGCAGCTTAACCGGGGCAGCCTCTGAGACCCAGTACTTC.

The rearrangement uses TRBV5-1 and TRBJ2-5; 8 bases match TRBD2. V lost 7 bases to trimming and J lost 5 bases; unmatched junction nucleotides: 7. The CDR3 covers 13 residues. Germline CDR1 and CDR2: SGHRS and YFSETQ. The CDR3 is CASQAGEHETQYF. CDR3 DNA: TGCGCCAGCCAAGCGGGAGAGCATGAGACCCAGTACTTC.

The chain uses TRBV25-1 and TRBJ2-2; 9 positions agree with TRBD2. With V trimmed by 3 bases and J by 0 bases, 5 bases remained unmatched. There are 17 residues in the CDR3. Germline CDR1 is MGHDK and CDR2 is SYGVNS. The CDR3 loop is CASSERAGGPNTGELFF. The CDR3 DNA sequence: TGTGCCAGCAGTGAGCGTGCGGGAGGGCCGAACACCGGGGAGCTGTTTTTT.

To note about this clonotype: One end of the junction is discordant with germline, which a read error may explain. J is TRBJ1-2 and V is TRBV14, with TRBD1 matching 8 bases. Germline values: CDR1 SGHDN, CDR2 FVKESK. The CDR3 contains 15 residues. For the CDR3, the DNA is TGTACCAGCAGCCAAGAGGGGGACAGGAACTATGGCTACACCTTC. This sequence encodes CTSSQEGDRNYGYTF.

There are many counts of this clonotype. The rearrangement uses TRBV5-1 and TRBJ1-1; D is perhaps TRBD1 (6 bases). This CDR3 has 11 residues. Germline CDR1 SGHRS, CDR2 YFSETQ. Trimming removed 5 bases at V and 5 bases at J, with 7 bases between. In DNA, the CDR3 is TGCGCCAGCAGTACAGGGACTGAAGCTTTCTTT. Its protein product is CASSTGTEAFF.

This clonotype was detected ten times or more. This CDR3 is CASSVVWDTEAFF. The CDR3 nucleotides read TGTGCCAGCAGCGTAGTATGGGACACTGAAGCTTTCTTT. The rearrangement joins TRBV9 to TRBJ1-1, with unresolved D. V was clipped by 0 bases and J by 3 bases, with 6 bases between them. Germline CDR1 SGDLS, CDR2 YYNGEE. The length of the CDR3 is 13 residues.

The chain has TRBV25-1 and TRBJ1-5; D gene ambiguous. Germline V CDR1 and CDR2: MGHDK, SYGVNS. CDR3 length: 14 residues. Between the trimmed V and J ends, which lost 5 bases and 5 bases, there was a span of 13 bases. The CDR3 DNA reads as TGTGCCAGCAGTTCGGCGAGGACTGATCAGCCCCAGCATTTT. Its protein product is CASSSARTDQPQHF.

This clonotype was observed a few times. The genes are TRBV4-1 and TRBJ2-2, with 8 positions matching TRBD1. This CDR3 is built from 16 residues. J was trimmed by 5 bases and V by 0 bases; bases with no gene match: 5. Germline assignment: CDR1 MGHRA and CDR2 YSYEKL. The CDR3 DNA follows: TGCGCCAGCAGCCAAGATAAACAGGGGGTAACCGGGGAGCTGTTTTTT. The encoded protein is CASSQDKQGVTGELFF.

The J gene is TRBJ2-2, the V gene TRBV7-9; D is possibly TRBD1 (6 bases). V was shortened by 4 bases and J by 5 bases, with 11 bases between the two germline ends. CDR1 is SEHNR, CDR2 FQNEAQ, per germline (reference sequence). CDR3 length: 14 amino acids. The CDR3 DNA reads as TGTGCCAGCAGCTCTCCCACAGGGACCGGGGAGCTGTTTTTT. It specifies CASSSPTGTGELFF.

This clonotype was seen repeatedly, ten times or more. This chain uses TRBV10-3 with TRBJ1-6; D unresolved. The CDR3 is 19 residues long. From germline, CDR1 is ENHRY and CDR2 SYGVKD. V was trimmed by 6 bases and J by 4 bases, leaving 25 bases between them. The CDR3: CAISPSLAASLGYNSPLHF. The CDR3 nucleotides are TGTGCCATCAGCCCCTCGTTGGCAGCATCCTTGGGGTATAATTCACCCCTCCACTTT.

The V call is TRBV10-2, the J call TRBJ1-2; weak D call: TRBD1 (6 bases). The CDR3 loop spans 14 amino acids. The germline V and J ends were trimmed by 2 bases and 6 bases, with 13 bases remaining between them. Germline loops: CDR1 WSHSY, CDR2 SAAADI. This chain's CDR3 is CASSEPDSSHGYTF. The CDR3 coding sequence is TGCGCCAGCAGTGAGCCGGACAGTTCACATGGCTACACCTTC.